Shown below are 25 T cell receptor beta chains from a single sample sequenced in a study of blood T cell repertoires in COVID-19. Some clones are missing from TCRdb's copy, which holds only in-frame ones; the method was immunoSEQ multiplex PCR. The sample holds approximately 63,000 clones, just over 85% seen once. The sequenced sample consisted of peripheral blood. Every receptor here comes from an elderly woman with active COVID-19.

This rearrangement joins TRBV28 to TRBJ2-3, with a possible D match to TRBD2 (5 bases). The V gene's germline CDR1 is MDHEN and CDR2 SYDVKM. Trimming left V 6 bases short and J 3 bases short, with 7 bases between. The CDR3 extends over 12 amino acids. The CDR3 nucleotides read TGTGCCAGCAGGGACTTAACAGATACGCAGTATTTT. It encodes CASRDLTDTQYF.

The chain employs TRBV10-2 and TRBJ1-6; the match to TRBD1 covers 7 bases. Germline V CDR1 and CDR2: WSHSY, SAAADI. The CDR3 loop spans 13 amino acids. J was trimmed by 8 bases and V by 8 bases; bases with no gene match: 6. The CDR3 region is CASGMTGYSPLHF. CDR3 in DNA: TGCGCCAGCGGGATGACAGGGTATTCACCCCTCCACTTT.

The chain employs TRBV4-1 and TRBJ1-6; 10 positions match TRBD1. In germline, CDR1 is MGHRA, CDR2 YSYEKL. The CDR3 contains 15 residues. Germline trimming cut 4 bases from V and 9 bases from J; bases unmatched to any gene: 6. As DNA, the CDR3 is TGCGCCAGCAGCCGGGACAGGGGATTCGGTTCACCCCTCCACTTT. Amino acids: CASSRDRGFGSPLHF.

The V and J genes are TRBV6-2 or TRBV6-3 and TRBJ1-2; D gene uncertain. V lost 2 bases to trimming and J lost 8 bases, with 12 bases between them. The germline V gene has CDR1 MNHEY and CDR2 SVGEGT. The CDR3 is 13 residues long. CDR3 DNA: TGTGCCAGCAGTTACAATTCCCCTCCGGGCTACACCTTC. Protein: CASSYNSPPGYTF.

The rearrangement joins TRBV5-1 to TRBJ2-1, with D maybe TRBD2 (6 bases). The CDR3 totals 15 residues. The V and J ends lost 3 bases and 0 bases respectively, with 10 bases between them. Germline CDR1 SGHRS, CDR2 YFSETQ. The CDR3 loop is CASSSRDSSYNEQFF. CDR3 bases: TGCGCCAGCAGCTCACGGGACTCCTCCTACAATGAGCAGTTCTTC.

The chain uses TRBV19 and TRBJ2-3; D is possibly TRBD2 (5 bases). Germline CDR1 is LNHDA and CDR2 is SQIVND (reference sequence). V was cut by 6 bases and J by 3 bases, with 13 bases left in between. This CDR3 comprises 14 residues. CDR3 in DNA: TGTGCCAGTAGGCAAGGACTCGGTACAGATACGCAGTATTTT. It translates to CASRQGLGTDTQYF.

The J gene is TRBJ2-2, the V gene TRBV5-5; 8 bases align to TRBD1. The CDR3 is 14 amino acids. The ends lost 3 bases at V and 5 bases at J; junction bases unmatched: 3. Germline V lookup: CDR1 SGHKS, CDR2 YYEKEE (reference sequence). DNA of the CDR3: TGTGCCAGCAGCTGGGGACAGGTTACCGGGGAGCTGTTTTTT. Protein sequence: CASSWGQVTGELFF. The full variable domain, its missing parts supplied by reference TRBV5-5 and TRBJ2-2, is DAGVTQSPTHLIKTRGQQVTLRCSPISGHKSVSWYQQVLGQGPQFIFQYYEKEERGRGNFPDRFSARQFPNYSSELNVNALLLGDSALYLCASSWGQVTGELFFGEGSRLTVL.

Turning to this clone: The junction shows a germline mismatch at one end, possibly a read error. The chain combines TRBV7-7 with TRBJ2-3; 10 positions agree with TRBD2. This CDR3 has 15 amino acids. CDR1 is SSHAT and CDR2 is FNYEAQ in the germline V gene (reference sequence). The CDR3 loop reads CASSPLAGIPGTQYF. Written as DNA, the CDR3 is TGTGCTAGCAGCCCACTAGCGGGGATACCAGGAACGCAGTATTTT.

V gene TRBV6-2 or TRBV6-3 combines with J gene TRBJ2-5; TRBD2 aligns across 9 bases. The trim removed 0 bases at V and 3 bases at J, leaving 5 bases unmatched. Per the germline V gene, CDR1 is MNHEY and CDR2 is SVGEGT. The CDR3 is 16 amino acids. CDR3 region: CASSYSFASGEETQYF. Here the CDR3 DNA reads TGTGCCAGCAGTTACTCGTTCGCTAGCGGGGAAGAGACCCAGTACTTC.

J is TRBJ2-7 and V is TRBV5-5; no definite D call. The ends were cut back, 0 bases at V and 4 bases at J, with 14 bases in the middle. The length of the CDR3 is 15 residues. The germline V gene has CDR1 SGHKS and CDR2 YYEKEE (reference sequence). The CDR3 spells CASSLEVAALYEQYF. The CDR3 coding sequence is TGTGCCAGCAGCTTGGAGGTAGCTGCCTTATACGAGCAGTACTTC.

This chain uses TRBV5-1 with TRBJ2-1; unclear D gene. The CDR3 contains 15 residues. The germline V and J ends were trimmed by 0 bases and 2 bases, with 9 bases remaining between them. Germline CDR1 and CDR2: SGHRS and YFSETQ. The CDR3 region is CASSLAPGTYNEQFF. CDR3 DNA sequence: TGCGCCAGCAGCTTGGCCCCAGGAACCTACAATGAGCAGTTCTTC.

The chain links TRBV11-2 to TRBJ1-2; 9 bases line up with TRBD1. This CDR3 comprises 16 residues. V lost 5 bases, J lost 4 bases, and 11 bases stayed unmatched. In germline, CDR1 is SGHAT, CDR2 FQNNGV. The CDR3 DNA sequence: TGTGCCAGCAGCCCATTAACCGGGACAGGGAGCTATGGCTACACCTTC. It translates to CASSPLTGTGSYGYTF.

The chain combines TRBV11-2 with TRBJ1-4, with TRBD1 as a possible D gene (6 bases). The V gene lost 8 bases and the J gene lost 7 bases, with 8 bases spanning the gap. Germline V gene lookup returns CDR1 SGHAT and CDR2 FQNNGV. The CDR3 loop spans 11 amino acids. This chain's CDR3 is CASAGAEKLFF. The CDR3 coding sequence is TGTGCCAGCGCAGGGGCTGAAAAACTGTTTTTT.

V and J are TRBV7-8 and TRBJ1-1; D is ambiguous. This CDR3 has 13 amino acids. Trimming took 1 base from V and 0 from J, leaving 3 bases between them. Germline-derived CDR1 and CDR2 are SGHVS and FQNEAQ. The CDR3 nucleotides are TGTGCCAGCAGCTTAGAGCTGAACACTGAAGCTTTCTTT. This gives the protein CASSLELNTEAFF.

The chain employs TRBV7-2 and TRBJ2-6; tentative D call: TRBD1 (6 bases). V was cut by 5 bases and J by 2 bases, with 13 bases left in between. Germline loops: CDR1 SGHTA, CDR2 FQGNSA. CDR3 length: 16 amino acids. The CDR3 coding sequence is TGTGCCAGCAGCGCCCGACCAGGGGCTGGGGCCAACGTCCTGACTTTC. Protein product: CASSARPGAGANVLTF.

Here the CDR3 reads CASSLEGQGAGANVLTF. The CDR3 nucleotides are TGCGCCAGCAGCTTGGAAGGACAGGGAGCGGGGGCCAACGTCCTGACTTTC. V gene TRBV5-1 combines with J gene TRBJ2-6; 8 bases map to TRBD1. With V trimmed by 0 bases and J by 4 bases, 6 bases remained unmatched. The CDR3 consists of 17 residues. Germline V gene lookup returns CDR1 SGHRS and CDR2 YFSETQ.

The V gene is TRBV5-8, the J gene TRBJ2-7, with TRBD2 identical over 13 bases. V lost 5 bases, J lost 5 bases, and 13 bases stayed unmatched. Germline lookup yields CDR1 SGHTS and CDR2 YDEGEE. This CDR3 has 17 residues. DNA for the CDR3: TGTGCCAGCAGACGGAGGGGGACTAGCGGGGTCGTCCACGAGCAGTACTTC. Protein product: CASRRRGTSGVVHEQYF.

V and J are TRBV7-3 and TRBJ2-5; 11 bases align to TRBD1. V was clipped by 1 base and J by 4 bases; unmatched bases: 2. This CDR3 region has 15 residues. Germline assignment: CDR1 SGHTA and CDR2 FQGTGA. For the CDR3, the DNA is TGTGCCAGCAGCTTAAGGGGGACAGGGGGAGAGACCCAGTACTTC. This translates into CASSLRGTGGETQYF.

The CDR3 reads CASSEALPGGGTSYEQYF. The CDR3 bases are TGTGCCAGCAGTGAAGCGCTTCCGGGAGGAGGGACCTCCTACGAGCAGTACTTC. This chain links TRBV6-1 with TRBJ2-7; 7 nucleotides match TRBD2. The germline CDR1 and CDR2 sequences are MNHNS and SASEGT. The CDR3 is made up of 18 amino acids. The ends lost 0 bases at V and 0 bases at J; junction bases unmatched: 11.

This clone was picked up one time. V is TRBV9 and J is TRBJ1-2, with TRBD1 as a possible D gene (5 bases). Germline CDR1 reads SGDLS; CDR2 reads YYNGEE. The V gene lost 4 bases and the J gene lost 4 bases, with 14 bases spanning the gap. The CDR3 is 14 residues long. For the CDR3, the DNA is TGTGCCAGCAGCCCTAGACAGTGGGGCTATGGCTACACCTTC. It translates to CASSPRQWGYGYTF.

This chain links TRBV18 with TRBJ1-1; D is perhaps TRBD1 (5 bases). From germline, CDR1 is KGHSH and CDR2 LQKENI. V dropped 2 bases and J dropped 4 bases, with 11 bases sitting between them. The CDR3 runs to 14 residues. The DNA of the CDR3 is TGTGCCAGCTCACCATCCGCAGGGTTCACTGAAGCTTTCTTT. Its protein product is CASSPSAGFTEAFF.

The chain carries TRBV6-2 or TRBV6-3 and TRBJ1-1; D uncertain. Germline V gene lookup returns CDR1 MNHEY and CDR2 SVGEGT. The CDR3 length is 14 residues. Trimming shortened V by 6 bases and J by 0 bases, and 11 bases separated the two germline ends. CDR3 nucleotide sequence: TGTGCCAGCAGCACGAGCCTTATGAACACTGAAGCTTTCTTT. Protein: CASSTSLMNTEAFF.

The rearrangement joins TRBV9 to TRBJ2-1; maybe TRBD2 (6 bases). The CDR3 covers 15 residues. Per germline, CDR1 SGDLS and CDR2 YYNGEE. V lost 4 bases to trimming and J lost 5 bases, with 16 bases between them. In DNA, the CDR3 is TGTGCCAGCAGCCCGGCGGGGCAAGAGGACAATGAGCAGTTCTTC. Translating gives CASSPAGQEDNEQFF.

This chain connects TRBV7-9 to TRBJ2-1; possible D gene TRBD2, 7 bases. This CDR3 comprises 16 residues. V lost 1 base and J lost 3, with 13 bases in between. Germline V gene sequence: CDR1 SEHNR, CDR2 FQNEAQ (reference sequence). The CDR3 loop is CASSLGEGGIYNEQFF. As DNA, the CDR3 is TGTGCCAGCAGCTTAGGGGAGGGGGGGATCTACAATGAGCAGTTCTTC.

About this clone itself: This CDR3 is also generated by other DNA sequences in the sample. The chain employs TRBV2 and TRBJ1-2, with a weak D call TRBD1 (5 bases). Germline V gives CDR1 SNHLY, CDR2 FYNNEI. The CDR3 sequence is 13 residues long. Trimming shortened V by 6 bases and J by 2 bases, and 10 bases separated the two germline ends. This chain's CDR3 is CASSRASNYGYTF. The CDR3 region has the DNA TGTGCCAGCAGCAGGGCTTCCAACTATGGCTACACCTTC.